This TCR beta chain was profiled in a study of cytomegalovirus exposure and HLA in healthy donors. The PCR had 60 Vbeta and 13 Jbeta primers. Some clones are missing from TCRdb's copy, which holds only in-frame ones; the method was immunoSEQ multiplex PCR. This sample has more than 150,000 clones; 65% to 85% occur once, and the top ten carry 1.1% to 1.5%. To note about this clone: Its antigen is still unknown.

Study-level findings and limits: Most likely, a cluster of highly shared sequence variants arose as a sequencing artifact.

Material: PBMCs. This clonotype was obtained from a girl under 18 in good health and CMV-seropositive.

DNA of the CDR3: TGCGCCAGCAGTGAGTCAGGCGGGGCTACCTACGAGCAGTACTTC. It encodes CASSESGGATYEQYF. This chain links TRBV10-2 with TRBJ2-7; tentatively, D is TRBD2 (6 bases). V dropped 0 bases and J dropped 2 bases, with 11 bases sitting between them. The CDR3 consists of 15 residues. Looked up from germline, CDR1 is WSHSY and CDR2 is SAAADI.